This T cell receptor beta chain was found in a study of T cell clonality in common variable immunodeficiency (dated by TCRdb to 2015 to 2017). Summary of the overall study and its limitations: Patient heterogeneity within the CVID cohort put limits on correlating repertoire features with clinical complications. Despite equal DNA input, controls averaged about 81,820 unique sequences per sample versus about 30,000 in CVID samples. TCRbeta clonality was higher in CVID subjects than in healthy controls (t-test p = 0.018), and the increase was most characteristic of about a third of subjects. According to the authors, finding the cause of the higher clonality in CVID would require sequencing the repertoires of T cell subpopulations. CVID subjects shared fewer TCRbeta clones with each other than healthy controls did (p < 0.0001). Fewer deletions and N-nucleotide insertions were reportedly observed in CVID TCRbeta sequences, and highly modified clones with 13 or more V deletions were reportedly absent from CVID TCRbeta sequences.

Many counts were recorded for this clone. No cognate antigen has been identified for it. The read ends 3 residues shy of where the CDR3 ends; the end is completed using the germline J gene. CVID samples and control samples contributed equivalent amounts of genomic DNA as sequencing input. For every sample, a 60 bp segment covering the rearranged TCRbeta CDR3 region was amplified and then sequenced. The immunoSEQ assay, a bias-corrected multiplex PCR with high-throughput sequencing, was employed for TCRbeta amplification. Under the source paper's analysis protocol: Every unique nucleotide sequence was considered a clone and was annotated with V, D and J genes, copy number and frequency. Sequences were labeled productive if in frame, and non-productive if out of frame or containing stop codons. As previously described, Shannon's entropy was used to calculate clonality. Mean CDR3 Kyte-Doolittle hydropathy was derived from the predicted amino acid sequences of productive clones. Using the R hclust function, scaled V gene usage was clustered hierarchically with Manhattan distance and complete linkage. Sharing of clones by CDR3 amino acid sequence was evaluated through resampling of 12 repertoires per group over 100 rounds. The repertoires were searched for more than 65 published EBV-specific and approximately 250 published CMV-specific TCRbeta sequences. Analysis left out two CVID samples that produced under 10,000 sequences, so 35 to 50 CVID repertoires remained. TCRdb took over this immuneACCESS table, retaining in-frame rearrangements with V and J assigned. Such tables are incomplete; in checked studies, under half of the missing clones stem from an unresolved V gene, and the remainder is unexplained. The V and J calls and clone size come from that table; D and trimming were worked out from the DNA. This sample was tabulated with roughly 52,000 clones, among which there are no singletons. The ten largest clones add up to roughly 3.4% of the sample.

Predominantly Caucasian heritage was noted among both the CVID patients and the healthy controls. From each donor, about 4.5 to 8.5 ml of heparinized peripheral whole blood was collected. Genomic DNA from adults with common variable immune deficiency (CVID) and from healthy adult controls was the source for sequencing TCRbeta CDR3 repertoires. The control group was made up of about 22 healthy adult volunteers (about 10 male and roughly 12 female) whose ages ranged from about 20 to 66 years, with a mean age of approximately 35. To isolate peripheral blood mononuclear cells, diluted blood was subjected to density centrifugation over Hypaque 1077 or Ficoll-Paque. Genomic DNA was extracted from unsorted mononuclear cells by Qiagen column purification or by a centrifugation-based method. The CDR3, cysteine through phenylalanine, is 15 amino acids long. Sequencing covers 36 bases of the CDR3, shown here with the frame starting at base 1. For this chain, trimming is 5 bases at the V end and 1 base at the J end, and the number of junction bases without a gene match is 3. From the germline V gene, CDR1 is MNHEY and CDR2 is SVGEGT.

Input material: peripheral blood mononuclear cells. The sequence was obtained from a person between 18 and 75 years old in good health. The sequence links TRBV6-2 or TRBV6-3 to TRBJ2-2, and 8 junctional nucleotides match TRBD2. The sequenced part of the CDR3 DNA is TGTGCCAGCAGTCGCAGCGGGAGGAACACCGGGGAG. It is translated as CASSRSGRNTGE. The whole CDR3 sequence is CASSRSGRNTGELFF.